This T cell receptor beta chain was captured in a study of blood T cell repertoires in COVID-19. The data were produced by immunoSEQ multiplex PCR, yet TCRdb's version contains in-frame clones alone and is incomplete. The sample lists fewer than 350,000 clones, around 84% occurring once. Living in 25 or so US areas, the participants were between about 18 and 100 years of age. The CDR3 extends over 15 amino acids. Input material: PBMCs or T cells enriched from blood (not recorded which). This TCR derives from a woman aged 25-40 years who had been exposed to COVID-19. The chain employs TRBV21-1 and TRBJ1-5; TRBD1 was called by the table and not checked on the DNA. TRBV21-1 is a known pseudogene. The CDR3 DNA sequence: TGTGCCAGCAGCAAAAAGGGACACGGCAATCAGCCCCAGCATTTT. Encoded protein: CASSKKGHGNQPQHF.